This T cell receptor (beta chain) was identified in a study of CD8 T cells in ankylosing spondylitis. Study-wide findings and caveats: Several of the motif variants were reported before in synovial fluid and blood from reactive arthritis. Within ankylosing spondylitis blood, a TCR beta motif made up of several highly homologous variants appeared to be characteristic. Disease-linked clones reportedly concentrated significantly in matched ankylosing spondylitis synovial fluid.

Regarding this clonotype: Its specificity is unknown.

CDR1 and CDR2 (germline): MNHEY, SVGAGI. This CDR3 is 13 amino acids long. The V end was cut by 0 bases, the J end by 8 bases, with 8 bases between. TCRdb recomputed calls from the 5' RACE reads with MiXCR, one row per CDR3 protein. Among about 270,000 distinct CDR3 sequences listed, under 35% were seen once. The sample was blood, either unsorted or a sorted T cell fraction (not recorded which). This sequence joins TRBV6-5 and TRBJ2-1; D remains ambiguous. The TCR was taken from a male donor with ankylosing spondylitis or in good health (not recorded which). This CDR3 is CASSYSGIHEQFF. CDR3 nucleotides: TGTGCCAGCAGTTACTCGGGGATCCATGAGCAGTTCTTC.